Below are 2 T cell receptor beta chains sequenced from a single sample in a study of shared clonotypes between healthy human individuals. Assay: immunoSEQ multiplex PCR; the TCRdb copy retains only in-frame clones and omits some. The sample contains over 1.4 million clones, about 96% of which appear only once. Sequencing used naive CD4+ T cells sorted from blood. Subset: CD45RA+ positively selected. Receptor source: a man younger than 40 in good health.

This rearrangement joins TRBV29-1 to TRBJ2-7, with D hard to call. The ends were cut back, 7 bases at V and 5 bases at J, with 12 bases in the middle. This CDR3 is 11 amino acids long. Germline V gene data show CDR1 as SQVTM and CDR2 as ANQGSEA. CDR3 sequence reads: CSGSHSHEQYF. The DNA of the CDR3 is TGCAGCGGCTCACATAGTCACGAGCAGTACTTC.

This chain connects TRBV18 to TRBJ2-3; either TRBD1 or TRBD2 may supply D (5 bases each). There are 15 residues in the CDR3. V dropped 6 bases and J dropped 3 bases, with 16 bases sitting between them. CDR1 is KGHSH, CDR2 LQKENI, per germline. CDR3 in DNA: TGTGCCAGCTCGCCCGGGACCCGAGGGACAGATACGCAGTATTTT. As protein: CASSPGTRGTDTQYF.